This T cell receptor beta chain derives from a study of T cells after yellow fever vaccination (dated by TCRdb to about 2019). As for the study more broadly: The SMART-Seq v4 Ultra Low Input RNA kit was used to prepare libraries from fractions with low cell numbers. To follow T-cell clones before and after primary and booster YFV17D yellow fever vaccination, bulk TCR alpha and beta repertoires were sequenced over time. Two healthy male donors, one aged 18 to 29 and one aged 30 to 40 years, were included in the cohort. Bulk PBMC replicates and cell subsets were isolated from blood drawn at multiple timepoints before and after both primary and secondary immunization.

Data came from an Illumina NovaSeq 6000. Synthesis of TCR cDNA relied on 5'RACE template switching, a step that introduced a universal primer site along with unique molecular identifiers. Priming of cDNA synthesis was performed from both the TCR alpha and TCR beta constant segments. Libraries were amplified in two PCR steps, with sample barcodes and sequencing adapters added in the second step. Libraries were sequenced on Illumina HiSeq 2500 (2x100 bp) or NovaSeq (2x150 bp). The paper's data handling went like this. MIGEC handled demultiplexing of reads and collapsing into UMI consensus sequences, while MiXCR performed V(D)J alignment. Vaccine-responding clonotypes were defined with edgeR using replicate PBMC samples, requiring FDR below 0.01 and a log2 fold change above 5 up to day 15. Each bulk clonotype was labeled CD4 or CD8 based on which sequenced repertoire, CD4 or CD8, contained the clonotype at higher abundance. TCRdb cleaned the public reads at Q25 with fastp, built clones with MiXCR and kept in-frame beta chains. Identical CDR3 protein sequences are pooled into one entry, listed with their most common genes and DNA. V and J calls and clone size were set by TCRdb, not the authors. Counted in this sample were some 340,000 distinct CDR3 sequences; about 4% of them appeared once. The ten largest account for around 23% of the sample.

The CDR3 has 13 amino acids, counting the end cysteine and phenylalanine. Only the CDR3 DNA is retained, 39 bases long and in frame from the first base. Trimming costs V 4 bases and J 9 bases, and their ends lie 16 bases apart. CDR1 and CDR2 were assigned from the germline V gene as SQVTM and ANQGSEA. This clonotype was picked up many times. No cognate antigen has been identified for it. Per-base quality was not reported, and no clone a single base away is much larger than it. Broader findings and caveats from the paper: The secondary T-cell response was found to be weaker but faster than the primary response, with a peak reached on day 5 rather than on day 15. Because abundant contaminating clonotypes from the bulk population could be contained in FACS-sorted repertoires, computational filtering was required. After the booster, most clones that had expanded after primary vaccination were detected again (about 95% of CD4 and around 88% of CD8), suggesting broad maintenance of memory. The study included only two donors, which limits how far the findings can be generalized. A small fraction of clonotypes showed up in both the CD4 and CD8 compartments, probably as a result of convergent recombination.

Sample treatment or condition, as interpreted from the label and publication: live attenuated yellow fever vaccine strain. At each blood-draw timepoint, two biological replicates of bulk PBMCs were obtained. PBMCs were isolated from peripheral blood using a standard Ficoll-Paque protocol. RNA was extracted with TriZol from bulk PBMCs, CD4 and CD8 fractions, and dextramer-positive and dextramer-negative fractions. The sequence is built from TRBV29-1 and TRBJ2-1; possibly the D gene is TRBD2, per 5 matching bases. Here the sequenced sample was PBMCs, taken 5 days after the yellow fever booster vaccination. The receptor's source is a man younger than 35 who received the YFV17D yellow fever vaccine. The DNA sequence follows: TGCAGCGTTGTCTCCGGGTTGGCGGGTGAGCAGTTCTTC. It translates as CSVVSGLAGEQFF.